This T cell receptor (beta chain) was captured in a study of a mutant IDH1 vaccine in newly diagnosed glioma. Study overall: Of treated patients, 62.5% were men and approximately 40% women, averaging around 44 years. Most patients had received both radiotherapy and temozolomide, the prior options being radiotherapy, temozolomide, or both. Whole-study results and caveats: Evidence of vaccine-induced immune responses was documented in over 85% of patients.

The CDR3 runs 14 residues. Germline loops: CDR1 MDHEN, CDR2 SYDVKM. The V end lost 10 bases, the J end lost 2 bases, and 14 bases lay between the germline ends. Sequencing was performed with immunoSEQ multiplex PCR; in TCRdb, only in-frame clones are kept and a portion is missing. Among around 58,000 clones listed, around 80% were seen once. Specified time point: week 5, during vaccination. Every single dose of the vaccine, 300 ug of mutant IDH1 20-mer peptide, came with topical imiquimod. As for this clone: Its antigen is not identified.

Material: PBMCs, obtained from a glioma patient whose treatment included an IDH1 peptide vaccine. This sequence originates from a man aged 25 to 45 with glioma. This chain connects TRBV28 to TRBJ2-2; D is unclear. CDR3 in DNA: TGTGCCATCCCCCTTCACGGAAACACCGGGGAGCTGTTTTTT. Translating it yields CAIPLHGNTGELFF.